This T cell receptor beta chain was recovered during a study of OX40 agonist ivuxolimab in advanced cancers. Study background: The dose-escalation cohort was approximately 80% male, with a mean age of around 60 years, ranging roughly 20 to 80.

The investigators sampled blood at baseline, at cycle 4 day 1, and at cycle 7 day 1. The V gene's germline CDR1 is SGHTA and CDR2 FQGNSA. This CDR3 has 17 amino acids. V lost 1 base and J lost 2, with 17 bases in between. To note about this clone: Its antigen is not known.

Study-wide points: Certain nonresponders likewise exhibited a low normalized T-cell clonal expansion.

TCRdb's table, derived via immunoSEQ multiplex PCR, lists solely in-frame clones and lacks some. The top ten hold over 0.3% of the sample, which has tens of thousands of clones, 90% seen once. The sequences come from CD4+ or CD8+ T cells sorted from blood, collected in a trial of the OX40 agonist ivuxolimab. This TCR came from an adult with an advanced solid tumor such as melanoma, head and neck, liver or kidney cancer. The rearrangement joins TRBV7-2 to TRBJ2-5; D possibly uses TRBD1 or TRBD2 (5 bases each). Here the CDR3 reads CASSLVVPGAVQETQYF. DNA for the CDR3: TGTGCCAGCAGCTTAGTAGTCCCCGGGGCGGTTCAAGAGACCCAGTACTTC.